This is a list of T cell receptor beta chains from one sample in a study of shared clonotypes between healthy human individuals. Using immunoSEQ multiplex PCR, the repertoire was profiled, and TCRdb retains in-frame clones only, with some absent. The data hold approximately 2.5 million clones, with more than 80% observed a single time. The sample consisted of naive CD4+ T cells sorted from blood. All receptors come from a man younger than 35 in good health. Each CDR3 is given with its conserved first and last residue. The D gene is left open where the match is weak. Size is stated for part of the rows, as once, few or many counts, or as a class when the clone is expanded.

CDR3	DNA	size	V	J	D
CASSLSGGAATGELFF	TGTGCCAGCAGTTTGAGCGGGGGGGCGGCCACCGGGGAGCTGTTTTTT	.	TRBV27	TRBJ2-2	TRBD2
CASSNKVGKRNNEQFF	TGTGCCAGCAGCAATAAGGTCGGGAAACGTAACAATGAGCAGTTCTTC	.	TRBV21-1	TRBJ2-1	.
CASSPKGPSPYEQYF	TGCGCCAGCAGCCCAAAGGGCCCCTCGCCCTACGAGCAGTACTTC	.	TRBV5-1	TRBJ2-7	.
CAISEPPGTYNEQFF	TGTGCCATCAGTGAGCCACCCGGGACTTACAATGAGCAGTTCTTC	once	TRBV10-3	TRBJ2-1	.
CASSQHHETSAEQYF	TGCGCCAGCAGCCAACATCATGAGACTAGCGCCGAGCAGTACTTC	.	TRBV4-1	TRBJ2-7	TRBD2
CASSYPPSGTSETDTQYF	TGCGCCAGCAGCTACCCTCCTTCCGGGACTAGCGAAACAGATACGCAGTATTTT	.	TRBV5-1	TRBJ2-3	TRBD2
CASSFGFTDTQYF	TGTGCCAGCAGTTTCGGGTTCACAGATACGCAGTATTTT	.	TRBV6-1	TRBJ2-3	.
CASSPVPGLRETQYF	TGTGCCAGCTCACCTGTACCGGGGTTACGAGAGACCCAGTACTTC	.	TRBV18	TRBJ2-5	.
CATARTGGLEQFF	TGTGCCACCGCTCGGACAGGGGGCCTTGAGCAGTTCTTC	.	TRBV6-6	TRBJ2-1	TRBD1
CASSTGVEQFF	TGTGCCAGCAGCACAGGGGTAGAGCAGTTCTTC	.	TRBV11-2	TRBJ2-1	TRBD1
CASSSLQGVEETQYF	TGCGCCAGCAGTTCATTACAAGGGGTAGAGGAGACCCAGTACTTC	.	TRBV5-1	TRBJ2-5	.
CASSKLGQQHDQPQHF	TGTGCCAGCAGTAAGTTGGGACAGCAGCACGATCAGCCCCAGCATTTT	.	TRBV2	TRBJ1-5	TRBD1
CASSREVGKLFF	TGTGCCAGCAGCCGCGAGGTGGGAAAACTGTTTTTT	.	TRBV7-9	TRBJ1-4	.
CASRQGWTGELFF	TGTGCCAGCCGACAGGGTTGGACCGGGGAGCTGTTTTTT	.	TRBV6-5	TRBJ2-2	TRBD1
CASRDTTNSGNTIYF	TGTGCCAGCAGAGACACCACCAACTCTGGAAACACCATATATTTT	.	TRBV2	TRBJ1-3	.
CASSLMGGGELFF	TGTGCCAGCAGCTTGATGGGGGGCGGGGAGCTGTTTTTT	.	TRBV5-4	TRBJ2-2	.
CASSQVGEQYF	TGTGCCAGCAGCCAGGTAGGCGAGCAGTACTTC	.	TRBV14	TRBJ2-7	.
CATGVAGNQPQHF	TGTGCCACCGGGGTGGCAGGTAATCAGCCCCAGCATTTT	.	TRBV15	TRBJ1-5	.
CASSSTGFYEQYF	TGCGCCAGCAGCTCCACAGGGTTCTACGAGCAGTACTTC	.	TRBV5-1	TRBJ2-7	.
CVRARFGPDIYEQYF	TGTGTCCGGGCCAGATTCGGACCGGACATCTACGAGCAGTACTTC	.	TRBV21-1	TRBJ2-7	.
CASSQEHLSTEAFF	TGCGCCAGCAGCCAAGAACACCTTAGCACTGAAGCTTTCTTT	.	TRBV4-1	TRBJ1-1	.
CASSWYGTDTQYF	TGTGCCAGCAGTTGGTACGGCACAGATACGCAGTATTTT	.	TRBV27	TRBJ2-3	.
CASSGGDLLYTEAFF	TGTGCCAGCAGTGGAGGGGATTTGTTGTACACTGAAGCTTTCTTT	.	TRBV25-1	TRBJ1-1	.
CASATGTGSGNTIYF	TGCGCCAGCGCGACCGGGACAGGGTCTGGAAACACCATATATTTT	.	TRBV5-1	TRBJ1-3	TRBD1
CASTEEAFLGKLFF	TGCGCCAGCACGGAGGAAGCCTTTTTGGGAAAACTGTTTTTT	.	TRBV5-1	TRBJ1-4	.
CASSFRFRFPSTDTQYF	TGTGCCAGCAGCTTTAGGTTTCGTTTTCCTAGCACAGATACGCAGTATTTT	.	TRBV11-2	TRBJ2-3	.
CASSPVTGVSSYNSPLHF	TGTGCCAGCTCACCGGTAACAGGAGTTAGCTCCTATAATTCACCCCTCCACTTT	.	TRBV18	TRBJ1-6	.
CASSFSGGPGETQYF	TGTGCCAGCAGCTTCAGCGGGGGGCCGGGGGAGACCCAGTACTTC	.	TRBV7-8	TRBJ2-5	TRBD2
CAWSVGTGGGPGYGYTF	TGTGCCTGGAGTGTAGGGACAGGGGGGGGCCCGGGGTATGGCTACACCTTC	.	TRBV30	TRBJ1-2	TRBD1